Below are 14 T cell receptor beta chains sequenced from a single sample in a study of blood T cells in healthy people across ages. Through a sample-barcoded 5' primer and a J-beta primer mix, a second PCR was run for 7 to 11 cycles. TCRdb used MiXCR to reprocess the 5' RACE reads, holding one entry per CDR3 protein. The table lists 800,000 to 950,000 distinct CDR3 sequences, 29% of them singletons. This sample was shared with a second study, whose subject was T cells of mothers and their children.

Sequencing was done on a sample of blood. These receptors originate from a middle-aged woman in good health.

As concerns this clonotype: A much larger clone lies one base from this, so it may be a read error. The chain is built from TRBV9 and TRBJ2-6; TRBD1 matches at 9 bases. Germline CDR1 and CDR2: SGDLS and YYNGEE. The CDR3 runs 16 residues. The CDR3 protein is CASSVAQGAGADVLTF. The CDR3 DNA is TGTGCCAGCAGCGTAGCACAGGGGGCTGGGGCCGACGTCCTGACTTTC. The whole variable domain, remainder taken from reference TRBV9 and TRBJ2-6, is DSGVTQTPKHLITATGQRVTLRCSPRSGDLSVYWYQQSLDQGLQFLIQYYNGEERAKGNILERFSAQQFPDLHSELNLSSLELGDSALYFCASSVAQGAGADVLTFGAGSRLTVL.

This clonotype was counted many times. The CDR3 sequence is CATRPRGLNEQYF. In nucleotides, the CDR3 is TGTGCCACCCGTCCTCGAGGCTTAAACGAGCAGTACTTC. The genes are TRBV28 and TRBJ2-7; D remains unclear. The CDR3 extends over 13 amino acids. Germline V gene sequence: CDR1 MDHEN, CDR2 SYDVKM. V was trimmed by 10 bases and J by 5 bases, leaving 18 bases between them.

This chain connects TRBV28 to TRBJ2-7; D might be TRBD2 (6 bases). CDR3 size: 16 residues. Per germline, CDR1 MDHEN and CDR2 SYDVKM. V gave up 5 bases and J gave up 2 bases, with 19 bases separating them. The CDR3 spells CASSKGGEGPTYEQYF. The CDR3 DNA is TGTGCCAGCAGTAAGGGAGGCGAGGGCCCTACCTACGAGCAGTACTTC.

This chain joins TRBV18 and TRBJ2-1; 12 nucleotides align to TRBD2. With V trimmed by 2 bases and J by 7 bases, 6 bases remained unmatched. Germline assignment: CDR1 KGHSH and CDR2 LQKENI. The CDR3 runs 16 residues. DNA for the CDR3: TGTGCCAGCTCACCATGGACTAGCGGGGTGAAAAATGAGCAGTTCTTC. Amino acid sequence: CASSPWTSGVKNEQFF.

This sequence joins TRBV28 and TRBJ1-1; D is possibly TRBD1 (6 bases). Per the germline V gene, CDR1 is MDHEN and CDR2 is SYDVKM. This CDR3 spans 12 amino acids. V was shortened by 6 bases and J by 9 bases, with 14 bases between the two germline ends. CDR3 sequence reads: CASSRSGGKAFF. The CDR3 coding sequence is TGTGCCAGCAGCAGGAGTGGGGGCAAAGCTTTCTTT.

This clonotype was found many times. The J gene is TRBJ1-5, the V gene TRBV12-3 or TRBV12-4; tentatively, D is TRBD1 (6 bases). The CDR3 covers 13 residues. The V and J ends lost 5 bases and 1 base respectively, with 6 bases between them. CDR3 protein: CASSGQSNQPQHF. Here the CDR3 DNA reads TGTGCCAGCAGTGGACAGAGCAATCAGCCCCAGCATTTT.

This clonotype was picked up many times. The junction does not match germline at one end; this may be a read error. CDR3 sequence reads: CSARENHEQYF. In nucleotides, the CDR3 is TGCAGTGCTCGAGAGAACCACGAGCAGTACTTC. This chain connects TRBV20-1 to TRBJ2-7; D is unclear. The CDR3 is 11 residues long. Germline V gene sequence: CDR1 DFQATT, CDR2 SNEGSKA (reference sequence).

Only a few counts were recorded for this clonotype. CDR3 nucleotides: TGCGCCAGCAGCTTGGACAGGGGAGTCACAGATACGCAGTATTTT. The encoded protein is CASSLDRGVTDTQYF. V is TRBV5-1 and J is TRBJ2-3; TRBD1 agrees at 7 bases. The CDR3 contains 15 residues. V dropped 0 bases and J dropped 2; count of bases not matched to a gene: 3. The germline V gene encodes CDR1 SGHRS and CDR2 YFSETQ.

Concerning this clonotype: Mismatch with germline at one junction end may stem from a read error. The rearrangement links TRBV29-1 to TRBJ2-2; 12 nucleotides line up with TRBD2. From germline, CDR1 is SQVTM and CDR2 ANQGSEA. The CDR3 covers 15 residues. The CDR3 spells CSARGLAGNTGERFF. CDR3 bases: TGCAGCGCCAGAGGACTAGCGGGGAACACCGGGGAGCGGTTTTTT.

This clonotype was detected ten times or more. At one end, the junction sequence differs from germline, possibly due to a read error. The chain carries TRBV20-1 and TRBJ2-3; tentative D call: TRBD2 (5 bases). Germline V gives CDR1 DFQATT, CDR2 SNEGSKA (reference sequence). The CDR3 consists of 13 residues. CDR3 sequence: CSARPSYTDTQYF. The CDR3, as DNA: TGTAGTGCTAGGCCTAGCTACACAGATACGCAGTATTTT.

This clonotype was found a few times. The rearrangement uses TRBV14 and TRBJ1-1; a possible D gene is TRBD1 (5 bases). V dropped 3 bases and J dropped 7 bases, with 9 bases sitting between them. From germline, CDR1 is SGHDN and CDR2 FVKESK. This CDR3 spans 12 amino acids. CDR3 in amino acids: CASSQRDGEAFF. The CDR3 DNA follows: TGTGCCAGCAGCCAGAGGGACGGTGAAGCTTTCTTT.

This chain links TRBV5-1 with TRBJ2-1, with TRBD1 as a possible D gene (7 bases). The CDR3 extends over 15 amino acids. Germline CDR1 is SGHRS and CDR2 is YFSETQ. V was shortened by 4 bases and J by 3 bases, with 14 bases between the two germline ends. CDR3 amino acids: CASSARGQNYNEQFF. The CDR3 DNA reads TGCGCCAGCAGCGCGCGGGGACAGAACTACAATGAGCAGTTCTTC.

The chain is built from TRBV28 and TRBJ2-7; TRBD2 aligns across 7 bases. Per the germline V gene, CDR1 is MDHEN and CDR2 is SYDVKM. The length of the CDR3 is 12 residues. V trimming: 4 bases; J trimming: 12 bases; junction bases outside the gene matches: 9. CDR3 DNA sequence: TGTGCCAGCAGTTCCCTGGGAGGGACGCGGTACTTC. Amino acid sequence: CASSSLGGTRYF.

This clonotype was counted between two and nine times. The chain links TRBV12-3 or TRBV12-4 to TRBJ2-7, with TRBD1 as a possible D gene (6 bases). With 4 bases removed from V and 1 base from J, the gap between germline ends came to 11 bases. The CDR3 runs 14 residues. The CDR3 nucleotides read TGTGCCAGCAGTTGGGGGACAAATTCCTACGAGCAGTACTTC. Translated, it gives CASSWGTNSYEQYF.